These 10 T cell receptor beta chains were sequenced from one sample in a study of cytomegalovirus exposure and HLA in healthy donors (dated by TCRdb to 2016 to 2017). The method behind the library was the immunoSEQ multiplex PCR assay. For the multiplex PCR, a mixture combining 60 forward primers for TCR Vbeta segments and 13 reverse primers for TCR Jbeta segments was used. TCRdb limited this immuneACCESS table to in-frame rearrangements with V and J called. A share of clones is missing; checked studies link under half to unresolved V genes, and the rest is unexplained. The sample contains some 130,000 clones, 83% of them found a single time. Roughly 1.2% of the sample goes to the ten largest clones. Sequenced input: PBMCs. The receptors derive from a girl aged 2 to 9 in good health and CMV-seronegative.

This chain links TRBV2 with TRBJ2-5; no reliable D call. The CDR3 covers 16 residues. With 8 bases removed from V and 5 bases from J, the gap between germline ends came to 24 bases. CDR1 is SNHLY and CDR2 is FYNNEI in the germline V gene. In nucleotides, the CDR3 is TGTGCCAGCCTACCAAGCCTGCAGCGCCCTCAGGAGACCCAGTACTTC. Its protein product is CASLPSLQRPQETQYF. Full variable domain (missing parts from reference TRBV2 and TRBJ2-5): EPEVTQTPSHQVTQMGQEVILRCVPISNHLYFYWYRQILGQKVEFLVSFYNNEISEKSEIFDDQFSVERPDGSNFTLKIRSTKLEDSAMYFCASLPSLQRPQETQYFGPGTRLLVL.

The V and J genes are TRBV7-6 and TRBJ2-2; D unresolved. Trimming removed 5 bases at V and 7 bases at J, with 14 bases between. CDR3 length: 14 residues. Germline V gene sequence: CDR1 SGHVS, CDR2 FNYEAQ. CDR3 in DNA: TGTGCCAGCAGCCCCCGATCATCCGGCGGGGAGCTGTTTTTT. It is translated as CASSPRSSGGELFF.

The V call is TRBV6-1, the J call TRBJ1-4; 7 bases fit TRBD1. Germline-derived CDR1 and CDR2 are MNHNS and SASEGT. The J segment lost 5 bases and the V segment lost 6 bases, leaving 9 bases of the junction unmatched. This CDR3 region has 15 residues. CDR3 protein: CASRNHGTVNEKLFF. In DNA, the CDR3 is TGTGCCAGCAGAAACCACGGGACAGTAAATGAAAAACTGTTTTTT.

The chain uses TRBV7-9 and TRBJ2-5; no definite D call. CDR1 SEHNR and CDR2 FQNEAQ come from the germline V gene (reference sequence). Trimming removed 5 bases at V and 5 bases at J, with 12 bases between. This CDR3 has 13 residues. CDR3 region: CASSPSVLETQYF. The CDR3 DNA sequence: TGTGCCAGCAGCCCGTCCGTTTTGGAGACCCAGTACTTC.

In the case of this clone: This same CDR3 is encoded by further DNA sequences in the sample. CDR3 sequence: CAWSVRGNQPQHF. The CDR3 nucleotides read TGTGCCTGGAGTGTACGGGGTAATCAGCCCCAGCATTTT. The rearrangement uses TRBV30 and TRBJ1-5; D is unclear. The CDR3 contains 13 residues. Trimming took 0 bases from V and 4 from J, leaving 7 bases between them. From germline, CDR1 is GTSNPN and CDR2 SVGIG (reference sequence).

As DNA, the CDR3 is TGTGCCAGCAGTGGGGGGGTAGGGGTCAACACCGGGGAGCTGTTTTTT. Translation gives CASSGGVGVNTGELFF. V and J are TRBV6-1 and TRBJ2-2; D is perhaps TRBD2 (6 bases). CDR1 and CDR2 (germline): MNHNS, SASEGT. V was pared by 4 bases and J by 2 bases, with 14 bases between. This CDR3 comprises 16 residues.

J is TRBJ2-1 and V is TRBV5-1; no reliable D call. V lost 0 bases to trimming and J lost 3 bases, with 4 bases between them. The germline V gene encodes CDR1 SGHRS and CDR2 YFSETQ. The CDR3 totals 13 residues. The CDR3 spells CASSLANYNEQFF. In DNA, the CDR3 is TGCGCCAGCAGCTTGGCCAACTACAATGAGCAGTTCTTC.

The chain links TRBV27 to TRBJ2-1, with D possibly being TRBD2 (6 bases). This CDR3 contains 17 residues. Germline V gives CDR1 MNHEY, CDR2 SMNVEV (reference sequence). V lost 4 bases, J lost 0 bases, and 16 bases lay in between. The CDR3 loop is CASSSSGAGSSYNEQFF. The CDR3 DNA sequence: TGTGCCAGCAGTTCATCCGGGGCCGGGAGCTCCTACAATGAGCAGTTCTTC.

The chain recombines TRBV5-1 with TRBJ2-5; no definite D call. The end of the DNA fits TRBJ2-7 better, so the J call may be wrong. There are 12 residues in the CDR3. Germline CDR1 is SGHRS and CDR2 is YFSETQ. The CDR3 coding sequence is TGCGCCAGCAGCTTGGACCTCTACGAGCAGTACTTC. It encodes CASSLDLYEQYF.

In DNA, the CDR3 is TGTGCCAGCAGCTTGTCCCTGGGGGGGCCAGGCAATGAGCAGTTCTTC. Protein: CASSLSLGGPGNEQFF. The chain uses TRBV7-9 and TRBJ2-1; TRBD2 might be the D (7 bases). CDR3 length: 16 residues. Trimming removed 3 bases at V and 6 bases at J, with 18 bases between. Germline CDR1 and CDR2: SEHNR and FQNEAQ (reference sequence). Full variable domain (remainder filled in from reference TRBV7-9 and TRBJ2-1): DTGVSQNPRHKITKRGQNVTFRCDPISEHNRLYWYRQTLGQGPEFLTYFQNEAQLEKSRLLSDRFSAERPKGSFSTLEIQRTEQGDSAMYLCASSLSLGGPGNEQFFGPGTRLTVL.